The source of this T cell receptor (beta chain) is a study of shared clonotypes between healthy human individuals. Findings and limits, study-wide: Generally, naive subsets (rather than memory subsets) showed larger estimated richness.

Genomic DNA (from each subset) was split evenly across several immunoSEQ plates. Sorted-subset replicate PCR reactions contained 200 to 250 ng DNA, corresponding to approximately 30,000 T cell genomes. Repertoires were generated with immunoSEQ multiplex PCR, while TCRdb's copy carries only in-frame clones and drops some. This table has under 850,000 clones, approximately 92% appearing once. Selected positively for CCR7 and CD45RO-negative, naive CD8 cells excluded terminally differentiated effector memory CD45RA+ cells. Worth noting for this clone: Its antigen is currently unknown.

The V and J ends lost 0 bases and 1 base respectively, with 13 bases between them. From germline, CDR1 is MGHRA and CDR2 YSYEKL. The CDR3 runs to 16 residues. Material for sequencing was naive CD8+ T cells sorted from blood. This sequence originates from a man aged 30-40 years in good health. This chain connects TRBV4-1 to TRBJ2-7; TRBD1 is a possible D gene (6 bases). The CDR3: CASSQETRGLSYEQYF. The CDR3 region has the DNA TGCGCCAGCAGCCAAGAAACCAGGGGATTATCCTACGAGCAGTACTTC.